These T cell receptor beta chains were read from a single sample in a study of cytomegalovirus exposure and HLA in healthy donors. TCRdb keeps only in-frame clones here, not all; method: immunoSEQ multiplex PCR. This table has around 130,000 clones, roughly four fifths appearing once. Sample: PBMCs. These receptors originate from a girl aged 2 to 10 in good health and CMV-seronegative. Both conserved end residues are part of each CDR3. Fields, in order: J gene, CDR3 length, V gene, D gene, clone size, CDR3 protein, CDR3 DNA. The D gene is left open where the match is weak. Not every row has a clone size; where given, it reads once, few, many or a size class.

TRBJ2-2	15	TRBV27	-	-	CASTTGTANTGELFF	TGTGCCAGCACAACCGGGACTGCGAACACCGGGGAGCTGTTTTTT
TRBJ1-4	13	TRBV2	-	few	CASSAGGYGKLFF	TGTGCCAGCAGTGCCGGGGGATACGGAAAACTGTTTTTT
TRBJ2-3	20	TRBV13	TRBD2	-	CASSPDVGGLAGEETDTQYF	TGTGCCAGCAGCCCGGACGTGGGGGGCCTAGCGGGAGAGGAGACAGATACGCAGTATTTT
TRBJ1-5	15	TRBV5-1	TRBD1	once	CATRQGPDQDQPQHF	TGCGCCACACGACAGGGACCCGACCAGGATCAGCCCCAGCATTTT
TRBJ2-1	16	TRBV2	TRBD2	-	CASRGTGTSGDNEQFF	TGTGCCAGCAGGGGTACCGGGACTAGCGGCGACAATGAGCAGTTCTTC
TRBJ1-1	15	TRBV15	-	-	CATSRDRPARSGAFF	TGTGCCACCAGCAGAGATCGTCCCGCGAGAAGTGGAGCTTTCTTT
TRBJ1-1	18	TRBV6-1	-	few	CASSEGRLEGRMNTEAFF	TGTGCCAGCAGTGAGGGGCGGTTGGAGGGGCGCATGAACACTGAAGCTTTCTTT
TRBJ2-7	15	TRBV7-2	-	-	CASSLAAGQSYEQYF	TGTGCCAGCAGCTTAGCGGCTGGGCAGTCCTACGAGCAGTACTTC
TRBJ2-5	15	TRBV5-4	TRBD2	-	CASSLGLAGGETQYF	TGTGCCAGCAGCTTGGGACTAGCGGGGGGAGAGACCCAGTACTTC
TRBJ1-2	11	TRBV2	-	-	CAIQVSTGYTF	TGTGCCATACAGGTCTCCACCGGCTACACCTTC
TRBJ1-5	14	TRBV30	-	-	CAWSRETSNQPQHF	TGTGCCTGGAGTCGAGAAACGAGCAATCAGCCCCAGCATTTT
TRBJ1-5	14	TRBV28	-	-	CASSFPGSNQPQHF	TGTGCCAGCAGTTTTCCAGGGTCGAATCAGCCCCAGCATTTT
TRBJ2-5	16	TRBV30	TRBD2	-	CAWVPKLAGGLETQYF	TGTGCCTGGGTCCCCAAACTAGCGGGGGGCTTGGAGACCCAGTACTTC
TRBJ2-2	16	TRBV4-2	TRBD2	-	CASSQASGGYTGELFF	TGTGCCAGCAGCCAAGCTAGCGGGGGTTACACCGGGGAGCTGTTTTTT
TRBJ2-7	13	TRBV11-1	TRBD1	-	CASSLDRGYEQYF	TGTGCCAGCAGCTTGGACAGGGGCTACGAGCAGTACTTC
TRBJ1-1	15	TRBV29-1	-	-	CSVGRSGSRNTEAFF	TGCAGCGTGGGAAGATCGGGGTCCCGGAACACTGAAGCTTTCTTT
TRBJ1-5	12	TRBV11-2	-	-	CASSLESGPQHF	TGTGCCAGCAGCTTAGAATCGGGTCCCCAGCATTTT
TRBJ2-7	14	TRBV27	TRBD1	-	CASARTGATYEQYF	TGTGCCAGCGCTAGGACAGGTGCTACCTACGAGCAGTACTTC
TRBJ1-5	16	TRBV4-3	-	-	CASSQDPWAGDQPQHF	TGCGCCAGCAGCCAAGATCCATGGGCAGGGGATCAGCCCCAGCATTTT
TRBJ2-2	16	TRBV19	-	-	CASSISRVFNTGELFF	TGTGCCAGTAGTATTTCGCGGGTCTTTAACACCGGGGAGCTGTTTTTT
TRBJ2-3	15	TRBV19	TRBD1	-	CASSQDRGVTDTQYF	TGTGCCAGTAGCCAGGACAGGGGGGTCACAGATACGCAGTATTTT
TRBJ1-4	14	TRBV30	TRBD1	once	CAVRPTGNNEKLFF	TGTGCCGTCCGTCCGACAGGGAATAATGAAAAACTGTTTTTT
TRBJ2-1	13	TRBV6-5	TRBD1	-	CASSWDSYNEQFF	TGTGCCAGCAGTTGGGACAGCTACAATGAGCAGTTCTTC
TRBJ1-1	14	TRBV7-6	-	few	CASRGGVLSTEAFF	TGTGCCAGCAGAGGGGGGGTTCTTAGTACTGAAGCTTTCTTT
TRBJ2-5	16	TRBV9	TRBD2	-	CASSVRGLAGVETQYF	TGTGCCAGCAGCGTGCGGGGGCTAGCGGGAGTGGAGACCCAGTACTTC
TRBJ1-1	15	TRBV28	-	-	CASSSASRVVTEAFF	TGTGCCAGCAGTTCCGCCAGCAGGGTCGTCACTGAAGCTTTCTTT
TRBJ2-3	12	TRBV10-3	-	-	CASGLSTDTQYF	TGTGCCTCCGGTCTTAGCACAGATACGCAGTATTTT
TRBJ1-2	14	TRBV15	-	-	CATSRDRLTRGYTF	TGTGCCACCAGCAGAGATCGGTTGACGAGGGGCTACACCTTC
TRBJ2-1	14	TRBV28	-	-	CASSKSPSANEQFF	TGTGCCAGCAGCAAATCACCGAGTGCTAATGAGCAGTTCTTC
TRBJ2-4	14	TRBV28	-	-	CASSFSHTLNIQYF	TGTGCCAGCAGTTTTTCGCATACTTTAAACATTCAGTACTTC
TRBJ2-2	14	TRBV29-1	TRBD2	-	CSVARGREGGELFF	TGCAGCGTTGCGCGTGGTCGGGAGGGCGGGGAGCTGTTTTTT
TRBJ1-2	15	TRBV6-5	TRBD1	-	CASTGYRQGWYGYTF	TGTGCCAGCACCGGTTACAGACAGGGATGGTATGGCTACACCTTC
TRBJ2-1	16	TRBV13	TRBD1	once	CASSFAGQGTYNEQFF	TGTGCCAGCAGCTTCGCTGGACAGGGAACCTACAATGAGCAGTTCTTC
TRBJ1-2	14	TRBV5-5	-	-	CASSLGSREGGYTF	TGTGCCAGCAGCTTGGGGAGCAGGGAAGGAGGCTACACCTTC
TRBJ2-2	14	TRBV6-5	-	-	CASSYLTGTGELFF	TGTGCCAGCAGTTATCTTACAGGGACCGGGGAGCTGTTTTTT
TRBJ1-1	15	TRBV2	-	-	CASRRQDTRNTEAFF	TGTGCCAGCCGCAGGCAAGACACTAGGAACACTGAAGCTTTCTTT
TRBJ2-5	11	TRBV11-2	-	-	CASTGGETQYF	TGTGCCAGCACTGGCGGAGAGACCCAGTACTTC
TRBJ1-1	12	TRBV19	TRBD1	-	CASDRVGTEAFF	TGTGCCAGTGACAGGGTAGGCACTGAAGCTTTCTTT
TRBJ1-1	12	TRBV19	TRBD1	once	CASGDRGTEAFF	TGTGCCAGCGGGGACAGGGGCACTGAAGCTTTCTTT
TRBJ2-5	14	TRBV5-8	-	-	CASSLVDRQQTQYF	TGTGCCAGCAGCTTGGTCGACAGACAGCAGACCCAGTACTTC
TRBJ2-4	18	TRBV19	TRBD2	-	CASKPRPSGGSAKNIQYF	TGTGCCAGTAAGCCGCGACCTAGCGGGGGGTCAGCCAAAAACATTCAGTACTTC
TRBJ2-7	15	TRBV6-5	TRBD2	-	CASSTGLAGAYEQYF	TGTGCCAGCAGTACCGGACTAGCGGGGGCCTACGAGCAGTACTTC
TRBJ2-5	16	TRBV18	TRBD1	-	CASSPLNRGVRETQYF	TGTGCCAGCTCACCGTTAAACAGGGGGGTCCGGGAGACCCAGTACTTC
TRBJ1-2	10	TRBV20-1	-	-	CSARDNGYTF	TGCAGTGCTAGAGATAATGGCTACACCTTC
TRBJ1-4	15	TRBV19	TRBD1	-	CASSRTGVQNEKLFF	TGTGCCAGTAGTCGTACAGGGGTCCAGAATGAAAAACTGTTTTTT
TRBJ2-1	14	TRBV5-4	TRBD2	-	CASKKREGYNEQFF	TGTGCCAGCAAAAAGCGGGAGGGCTACAATGAGCAGTTCTTC
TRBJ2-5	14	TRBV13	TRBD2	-	CASSLERGQETQYF	TGTGCCAGCAGCTTAGAGCGGGGTCAAGAGACCCAGTACTTC
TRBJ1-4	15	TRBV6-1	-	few	CASSDFRKTNEKLFF	TGTGCCAGCAGTGACTTCCGGAAGACAAATGAAAAACTGTTTTTT
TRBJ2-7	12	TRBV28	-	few	CASRRTTGKQYF	TGTGCCAGCCGACGTACAACGGGGAAGCAGTACTTC
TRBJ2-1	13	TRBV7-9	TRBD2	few	CASSTELAGEQFF	TGTGCCAGCAGCACTGAATTAGCGGGAGAGCAGTTCTTC
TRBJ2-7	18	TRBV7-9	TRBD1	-	CASSPRSNRGRSSYEQYF	TGTGCCAGCAGCCCCCGGTCGAACAGGGGACGAAGCTCCTACGAGCAGTACTTC
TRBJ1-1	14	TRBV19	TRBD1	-	CASSIATGATEAFF	TGTGCCAGTAGTATAGCAACAGGGGCGACTGAAGCTTTCTTT
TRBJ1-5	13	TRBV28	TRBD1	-	CASRDRVYQPQHF	TGTGCCAGCAGGGACAGGGTGTACCAGCCCCAGCATTTT
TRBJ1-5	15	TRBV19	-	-	CASSIAGAGNQPQHF	TGTGCCAGTAGTATAGCTGGGGCGGGCAATCAGCCCCAGCATTTT
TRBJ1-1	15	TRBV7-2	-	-	CASSVRTGVNTEAFF	TGTGCCAGCAGCGTGCGAACAGGTGTGAACACTGAAGCTTTCTTT
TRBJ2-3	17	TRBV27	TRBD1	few	CASSPSGTGGLSDTQYF	TGTGCCAGCAGTCCATCCGGGACAGGGGGCTTATCAGATACGCAGTATTTT
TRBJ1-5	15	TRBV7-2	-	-	CASSASGVGNQPQHF	TGTGCCAGCAGCGCCTCAGGGGTTGGAAATCAGCCCCAGCATTTT